This T cell receptor (beta chain) stems from a study of lymphopenia after photon versus proton radiotherapy. The study, taken as a whole, reports: Survival link was tested only in deceased patients; proton benefit remains a possibility. Post-nadir TCR diversity decline inversely tracked overall survival among those who died. Relative stability marked proton patients; photon patients lost diversity and naive cells.

This clone appeared a few times. What it binds is unknown. Produced via immunoSEQ multiplex PCR; TCRdb's table is partial and in-frame only. Among roughly 4,400 clones listed, over 60% were seen once. CDR1 SGHRS and CDR2 YFSETQ come from the germline V gene. V lost 4 bases and J 2 bases, leaving 14 bases between the germline ends. The CDR3 runs 15 residues. V gene TRBV5-1 combines with J gene TRBJ2-3; D call uncertain. The material was peripheral blood, obtained from a patient treated with proton-based radiotherapy. This receptor was obtained from a man aged 80 or over with esophageal cancer. The CDR3 DNA reads TGCGCCAGCAGCCTCACCGGGTGGGACACAGATACGCAGTATTTT. Encoded protein: CASSLTGWDTDTQYF. Variable domain in full (rest from reference TRBV5-1 and TRBJ2-3): KAGVTQTPRYLIKTRGQQVTLSCSPISGHRSVSWYQQTPGQGLQFLFEYFSETQRNKGNFPGRFSGRQFSNSRSEMNVSTLELGDSALYLCASSLTGWDTDTQYFGPGTRLTVL.